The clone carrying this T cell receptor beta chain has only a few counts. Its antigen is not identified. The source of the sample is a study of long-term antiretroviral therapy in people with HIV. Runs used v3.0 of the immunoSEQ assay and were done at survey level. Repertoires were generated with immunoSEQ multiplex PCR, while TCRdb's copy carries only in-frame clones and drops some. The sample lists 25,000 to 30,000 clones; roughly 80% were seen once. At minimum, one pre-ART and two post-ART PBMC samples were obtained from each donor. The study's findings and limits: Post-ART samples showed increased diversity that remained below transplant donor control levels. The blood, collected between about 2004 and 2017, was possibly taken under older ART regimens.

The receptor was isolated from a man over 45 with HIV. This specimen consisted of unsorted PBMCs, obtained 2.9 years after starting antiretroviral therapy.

The CDR3 protein is CSVASVQTGQPQHF. As DNA, the CDR3 is TGCAGCGTTGCGTCGGTCCAGACGGGGCAGCCCCAGCATTTT. The J gene is TRBJ1-5, the V gene TRBV29-1; D ambiguous. CDR3 length: 14 residues. Trimming left V 4 bases short and J 7 bases short, with 17 bases between. Germline values: CDR1 SQVTM, CDR2 ANQGSEA.